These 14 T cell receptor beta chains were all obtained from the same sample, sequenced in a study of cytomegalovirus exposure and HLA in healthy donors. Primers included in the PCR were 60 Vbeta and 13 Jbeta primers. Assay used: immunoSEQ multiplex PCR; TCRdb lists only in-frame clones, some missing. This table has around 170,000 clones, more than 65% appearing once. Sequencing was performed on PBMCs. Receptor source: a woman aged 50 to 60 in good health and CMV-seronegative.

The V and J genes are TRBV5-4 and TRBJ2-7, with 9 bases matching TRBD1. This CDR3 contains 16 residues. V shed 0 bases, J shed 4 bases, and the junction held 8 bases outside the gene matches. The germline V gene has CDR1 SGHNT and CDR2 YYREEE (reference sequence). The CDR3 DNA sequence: TGTGCCAGCAGCTTGGTAGGGACAGGGAACGAGTACGAGCAGTACTTC. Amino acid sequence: CASSLVGTGNEYEQYF. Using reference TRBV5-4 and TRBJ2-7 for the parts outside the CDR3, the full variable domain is ETGVTQSPTHLIKTRGQQVTLRCSSQSGHNTVSWYQQALGQGPQFIFQYYREEENGRGNFPPRFSGLQFPNYSSELNVNALELDDSALYLCASSLVGTGNEYEQYFGPGTRLTVT.

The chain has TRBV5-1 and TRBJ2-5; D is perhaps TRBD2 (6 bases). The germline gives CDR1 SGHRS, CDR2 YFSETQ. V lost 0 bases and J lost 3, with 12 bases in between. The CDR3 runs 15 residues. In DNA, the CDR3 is TGCGCCAGCAGCTTGGCCGGATGGGGGGAAGAGACCCAGTACTTC. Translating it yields CASSLAGWGEETQYF.

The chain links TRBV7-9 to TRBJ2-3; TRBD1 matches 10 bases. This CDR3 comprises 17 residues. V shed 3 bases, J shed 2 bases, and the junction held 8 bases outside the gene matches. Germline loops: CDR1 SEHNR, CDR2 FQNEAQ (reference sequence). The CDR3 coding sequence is TGTGCCAGCAGCTTTGGCGGCGGGACAGGGGCCACAGATACGCAGTATTTT. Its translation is CASSFGGGTGATDTQYF.

The CDR3, as DNA: TGTGCCAGTAGTTTACGGACAGGGGGCCTTGAGCAGTTCTTC. It yields the protein CASSLRTGGLEQFF. This chain joins TRBV19 and TRBJ2-1, with TRBD1 matching 11 bases. V lost 5 bases and J lost 9; bases outside the gene matches: 6. The CDR3 is made up of 14 amino acids. CDR1 LNHDA and CDR2 SQIVND come from the germline V gene (reference sequence).

The CDR3 region has the DNA TGTGCCAGCAGTTTTAGGCAGGGTAGTAATGGCTACACCTTC. Translated, it gives CASSFRQGSNGYTF. The chain is built from TRBV27 and TRBJ1-2; possibly TRBD1 for D (5 bases). This CDR3 is 14 amino acids long. Germline V gene lookup returns CDR1 MNHEY and CDR2 SMNVEV (reference sequence). V lost 3 bases to trimming and J lost 6 bases, with 14 bases between them.

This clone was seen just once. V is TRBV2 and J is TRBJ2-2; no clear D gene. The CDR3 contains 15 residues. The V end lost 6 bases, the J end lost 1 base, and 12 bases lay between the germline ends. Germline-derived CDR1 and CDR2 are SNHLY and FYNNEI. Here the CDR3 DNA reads TGTGCCAGCAGCGCGGATGTGAGGAACACCGGGGAGCTGTTTTTT. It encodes CASSADVRNTGELFF.

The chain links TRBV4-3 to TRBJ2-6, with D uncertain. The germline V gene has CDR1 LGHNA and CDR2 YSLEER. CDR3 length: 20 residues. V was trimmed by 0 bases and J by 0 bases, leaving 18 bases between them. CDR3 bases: TGCGCCAGCAGCCAAGATAATATAGGCAGGTTCTACTCTGGGGCCAACGTCCTGACTTTC. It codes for CASSQDNIGRFYSGANVLTF.

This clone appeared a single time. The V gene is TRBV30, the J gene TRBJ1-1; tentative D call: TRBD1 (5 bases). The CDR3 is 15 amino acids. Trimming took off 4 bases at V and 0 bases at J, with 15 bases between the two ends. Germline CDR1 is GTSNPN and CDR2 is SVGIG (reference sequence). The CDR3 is CAWTARGTVNTEAFF. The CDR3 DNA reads TGTGCCTGGACGGCCCGGGGGACGGTGAACACTGAAGCTTTCTTT.

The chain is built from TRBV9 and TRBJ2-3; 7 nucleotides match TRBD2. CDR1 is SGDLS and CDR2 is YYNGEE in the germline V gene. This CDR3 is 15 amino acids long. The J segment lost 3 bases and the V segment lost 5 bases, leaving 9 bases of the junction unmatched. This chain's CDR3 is CASSISGMSTDTQYF. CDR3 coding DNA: TGTGCCAGCAGTATAAGCGGGATGTCGACAGATACGCAGTATTTT.

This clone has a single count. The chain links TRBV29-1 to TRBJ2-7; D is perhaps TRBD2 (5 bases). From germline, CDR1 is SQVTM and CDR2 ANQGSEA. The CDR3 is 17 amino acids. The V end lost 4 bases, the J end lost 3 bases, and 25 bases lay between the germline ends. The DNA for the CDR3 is TGCAGCGTTGTTAGGCGGGTGGCTTTATCTAAAAACTACGAGCAGTACTTC. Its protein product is CSVVRRVALSKNYEQYF.

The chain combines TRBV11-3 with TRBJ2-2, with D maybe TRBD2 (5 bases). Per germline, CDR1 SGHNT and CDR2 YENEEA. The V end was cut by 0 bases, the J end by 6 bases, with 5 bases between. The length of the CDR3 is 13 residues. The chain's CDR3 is CASSLEAAGELFF. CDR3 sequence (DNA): TGTGCCAGCAGCTTAGAAGCGGCCGGGGAGCTGTTTTTT.

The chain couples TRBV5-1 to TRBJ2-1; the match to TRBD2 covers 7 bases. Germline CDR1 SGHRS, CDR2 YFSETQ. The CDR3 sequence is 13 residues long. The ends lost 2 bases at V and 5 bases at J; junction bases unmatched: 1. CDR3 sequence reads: CASSLGLDNEQFF. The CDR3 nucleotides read TGCGCCAGCAGCTTAGGACTAGACAATGAGCAGTTCTTC.

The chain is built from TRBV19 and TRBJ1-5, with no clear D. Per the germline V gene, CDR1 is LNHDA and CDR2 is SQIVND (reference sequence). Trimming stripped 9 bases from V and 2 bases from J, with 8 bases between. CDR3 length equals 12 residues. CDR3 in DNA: TGTGCCAGCAGATTCCGCAATCAGCCCCAGCATTTT. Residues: CASRFRNQPQHF.

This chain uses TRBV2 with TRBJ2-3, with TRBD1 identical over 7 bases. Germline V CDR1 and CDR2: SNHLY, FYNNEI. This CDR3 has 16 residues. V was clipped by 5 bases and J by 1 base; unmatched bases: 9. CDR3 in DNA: TGTGCCAGCAGTCGAGATAGACAGGGTGGCACAGATACGCAGTATTTT. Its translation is CASSRDRQGGTDTQYF. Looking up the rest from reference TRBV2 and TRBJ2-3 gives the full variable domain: EPEVTQTPSHQVTQMGQEVILRCVPISNHLYFYWYRQILGQKVEFLVSFYNNEISEKSEIFDDQFSVERPDGSNFTLKIRSTKLEDSAMYFCASSRDRQGGTDTQYFGPGTRLTVL.